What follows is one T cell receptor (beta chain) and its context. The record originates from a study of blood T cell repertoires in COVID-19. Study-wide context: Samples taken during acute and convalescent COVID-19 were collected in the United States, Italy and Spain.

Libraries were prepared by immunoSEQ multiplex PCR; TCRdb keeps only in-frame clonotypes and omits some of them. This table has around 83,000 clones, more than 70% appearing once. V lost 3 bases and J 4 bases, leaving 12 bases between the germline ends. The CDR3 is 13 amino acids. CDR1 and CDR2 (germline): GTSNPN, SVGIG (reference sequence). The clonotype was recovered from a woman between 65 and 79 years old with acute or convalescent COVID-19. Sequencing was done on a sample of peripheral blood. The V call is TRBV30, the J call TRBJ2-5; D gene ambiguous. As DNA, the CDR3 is TGTGCCTGGAGGGCAATGGTTTCAGAGACCCAGTACTTC. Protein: CAWRAMVSETQYF. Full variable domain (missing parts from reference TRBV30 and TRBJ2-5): SQTIHQWPATLVQPVGSPLSLECTVEGTSNPNLYWYRQAAGRGLQLLFYSVGIGQISSEVPQNLSASRPQDRQFILSSKKLLLSDSGFYLCAWRAMVSETQYFGPGTRLLVL.